This T cell receptor beta chain was obtained from a study of blood T cell repertoires in COVID-19. Overall study: Sample material is recorded as cDNA or gDNA derived from T cells, B-cell-depleted T cells, or PBMCs.

V dropped 11 bases and J dropped 2; count of bases not matched to a gene: 23. Per the germline V gene, CDR1 is LNHDA and CDR2 is SQIVND (reference sequence). The CDR3 has 19 amino acids. Clones were sequenced by immunoSEQ multiplex PCR, and TCRdb holds only the in-frame ones, with some missing. The sample has more than 100,000 clones, approximately 90% seen once. V and J are TRBV19 and TRBJ2-3, with 9 bases lining up with TRBD2. Sequenced material: peripheral blood. This receptor was identified in a woman of 80 years or more in a cohort sampled during active COVID-19. CDR3 nucleotide sequence: TGTGCCCTAGGTTTCCCGTACAAGTTTAGCGGGAGATCCACAGATACGCAGTATTTT. Translating gives CALGFPYKFSGRSTDTQYF.